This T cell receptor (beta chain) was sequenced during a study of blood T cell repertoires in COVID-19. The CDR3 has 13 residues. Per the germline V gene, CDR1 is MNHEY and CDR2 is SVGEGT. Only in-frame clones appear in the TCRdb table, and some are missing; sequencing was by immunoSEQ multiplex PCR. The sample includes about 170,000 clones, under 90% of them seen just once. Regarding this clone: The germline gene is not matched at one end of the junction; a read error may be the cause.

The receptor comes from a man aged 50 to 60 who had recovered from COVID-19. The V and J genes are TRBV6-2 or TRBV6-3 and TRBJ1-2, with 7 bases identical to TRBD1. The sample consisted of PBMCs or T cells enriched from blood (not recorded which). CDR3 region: CASSYSTQGVAIF. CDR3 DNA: TGTGCCAGCAGTTACTCCACCCAGGGGGTTGCTATCTTC.